Listed here are 8 T cell receptor beta chains from one sample, sequenced in a study of blood T cell repertoires in COVID-19. Sequencing was performed with immunoSEQ multiplex PCR; in TCRdb, only in-frame clones are kept and a portion is missing. The data show fewer than 200,000 clones, around 87% seen once. Sequenced material: peripheral blood. All receptors come from a man aged 35-49 years with active or convalescent COVID-19.

V and J are TRBV5-3 and TRBJ2-5, with TRBD2 as a possible D gene (6 bases). TRBV5-3 is given ORF status, its function remaining uncertain. V was shortened by 4 bases and J by 5 bases, with 15 bases between the two germline ends. The length of the CDR3 is 14 residues. The CDR3 DNA reads TGTGCCAGAAGCCGGGTGGCGGAGGGGGAGACCCAGTACTTC. Protein: CARSRVAEGETQYF.

This chain joins TRBV30 and TRBJ2-7; 7 bases align to TRBD1. Germline CDR1 GTSNPN, CDR2 SVGIG (reference sequence). J lost 6 bases, V lost 3 bases, and 5 bases had no gene match. This CDR3 has 12 residues. CDR3: CAWRTGYGEQYF. The CDR3 DNA reads as TGTGCCTGGAGGACAGGGTATGGCGAGCAGTACTTC.

The genes are TRBV4-1 and TRBJ1-1, with 12 positions matching TRBD1. After removal of 2 bases from V and 5 bases from J, the junction contained 12 bases not matched to a gene. The CDR3 extends over 18 amino acids. Germline V CDR1 and CDR2: MGHRA, YSYEKL. The CDR3 DNA is TGCGCCAGCAGCCAATGGGACAGGGGGCTTTCCTCGAGGACTGAAGCTTTCTTT. Translation: CASSQWDRGLSSRTEAFF.

The chain employs TRBV6-4 and TRBJ1-1; D possibly corresponds to TRBD1 (5 bases). V was pared by 5 bases and J by 8 bases, with 15 bases between. The V gene's germline CDR1 is MRHNA and CDR2 SNTAGT. The CDR3 loop spans 13 amino acids. Here the CDR3 reads CASSPGRGEEAFF. The CDR3 bases are TGTGCCAGCAGTCCAGGGAGGGGAGAAGAAGCTTTCTTT.

V and J are TRBV19 and TRBJ2-6; D perhaps matches TRBD2 (6 bases). V was shortened by 2 bases and J by 0 bases, with 14 bases between the two germline ends. The CDR3 spans 18 residues. In germline, CDR1 is LNHDA, CDR2 SQIVND (reference sequence). The CDR3 DNA reads as TGTGCCAGTAGTATAATCAGCGGGTCTTACTCTGGGGCCAACGTCCTGACTTTC. This translates into CASSIISGSYSGANVLTF.

This chain's CDR3 is CASSDWEQTTF. CDR3 bases: TGTGCCAGCAGTGATTGGGAGCAAACCACCTTC. The J gene is TRBJ1-2, the V gene TRBV2, with D unclear. This CDR3 has 11 amino acids. Trimming cost V 3 bases and J 13 bases, with 12 bases left between them. Germline V gene lookup returns CDR1 SNHLY and CDR2 FYNNEI. Supplemented by reference TRBV2 and TRBJ1-2, the full variable domain reads EPEVTQTPSHQVTQMGQEVILRCVPISNHLYFYWYRQILGQKVEFLVSFYNNEISEKSEIFDDQFSVERPDGSNFTLKIRSTKLEDSAMYFCASSDWEQTTFGSGTRLTVV.

V and J are TRBV6-1 and TRBJ1-2; D remains ambiguous. CDR1 is MNHNS and CDR2 is SASEGT in the germline V gene. The V end was cut by 3 bases, the J end by 1 base, with 12 bases between. The CDR3 has 15 amino acids. DNA of the CDR3: TGTGCCAGCAGTGAGCGGGTTGGGCTTAACTATGGCTACACCTTC. It codes for CASSERVGLNYGYTF.

This sequence joins TRBV19 and TRBJ2-7; D remains unclear. The CDR3 consists of 15 residues. Germline CDR1 and CDR2: LNHDA and SQIVND (reference sequence). V shed 7 bases and J shed 1 base, with 17 bases lying between them. The CDR3 loop reads CASNDGDGLSYEQYF. CDR3 bases: TGTGCCAGTAACGACGGAGACGGTCTTTCCTACGAGCAGTACTTC. The complete variable domain, with remaining parts taken from reference TRBV19 and TRBJ2-7, reads DGGITQSPKYLFRKEGQNVTLSCEQNLNHDAMYWYRQDPGQGLRLIYYSQIVNDFQKGDIAEGYSVSREKKESFPLTVTSAQKNPTAFYLCASNDGDGLSYEQYFGPGTRLTVT.